This T cell receptor beta chain was found in a study of cytomegalovirus exposure and HLA in healthy donors. Findings and caveats of the study: Earlier analysis looked at TCR beta V segments, and most were productive about 90% or about 30% of the time. Researchers reported in a later analysis that a missense DCLRE1C variant was tied to TCR beta V- and J-gene trimming. For cytomegalovirus status, the classifier reportedly gave diagnoses with high specificity and sensitivity. Through in vitro validation, a few CMV-associated chains were shown to be specific for CMV antigens.

A multiplex PCR was run with 60 Vbeta primers and 13 Jbeta primers. TCRdb's table, derived via immunoSEQ multiplex PCR, lists solely in-frame clones and lacks some. The sample carries approximately 32,000 clones, more than 85% recorded once. On this clone: Its specificity is not known.

Sequenced material: PBMCs. The sequence was obtained from a young woman in good health and CMV-seronegative.

CDR3 loop: CSVDSDRGVDEQFF. In nucleotides, the CDR3 is TGCAGCGTTGACTCGGACAGGGGTGTTGATGAGCAGTTCTTC. V usage is TRBV29-1 and J usage is TRBJ2-1; TRBD1 matches at 9 bases. Per the germline V gene, CDR1 is SQVTM and CDR2 is ANQGSEA. After removal of 3 bases from V and 8 bases from J, the junction contained 8 bases not matched to a gene. The CDR3 covers 14 residues.